The 31 T cell receptor beta chains given below trace back to one sample, sequenced in a study of identical twins. TCRdb re-derived calls from the 5' RACE reads in MiXCR, one entry per CDR3 protein. Among about 530,000 distinct CDR3 sequences listed, about 20% were seen once. The sample was also linked to a second study, of yellow fever vaccine responses in identical twins.

Sequences were obtained from CD4+ T cells sorted from blood. The receptors stem from a woman aged 18 to 35 in good health.

The table lists this clonotype with a few counts. The chain combines TRBV5-8 with TRBJ2-2, with 10 bases that match TRBD1. There are 16 residues in the CDR3. V lost 5 bases to trimming and J lost 5 bases; unmatched junction nucleotides: 9. Germline lookup yields CDR1 SGHTS and CDR2 YDEGEE. The CDR3 DNA follows: TGTGCCAGCAGGCATACCCCGGGACAGGGGACCGGGGAGCTGTTTTTT. Its translation: CASRHTPGQGTGELFF.

There are a few counts of this clonotype. The chain uses TRBV5-1 and TRBJ2-2; no clear D gene. The V end lost 3 bases, the J end lost 3 bases, and 9 bases lay between the germline ends. This CDR3 contains 14 residues. CDR1 and CDR2 (germline): SGHRS, YFSETQ. DNA of the CDR3: TGCGCCAGCAGCTCGGAGACCTACACCGGGGAGCTGTTTTTT. This codes for CASSSETYTGELFF.

This clonotype was seen a handful of times. The V call is TRBV20-1, the J call TRBJ2-6; TRBD1 aligns across 10 bases. The CDR3 covers 17 residues. Losses at the gene ends were 3 bases for V and 2 bases for J; bases not matched to a gene: 7. CDR1 and CDR2 from the germline V gene are DFQATT and SNEGSKA (reference sequence). In nucleotides, the CDR3 is TGCAGTGCTAGGATGGCAGGACAGGGGGCTGGGGCCAACGTCCTGACTTTC. Its protein product is CSARMAGQGAGANVLTF.

The gene calls are TRBV20-1 and TRBJ1-1, with D unclear. The V end lost 6 bases, the J end lost 5 bases, and 16 bases lay between the germline ends. The germline gives CDR1 DFQATT, CDR2 SNEGSKA (reference sequence). The CDR3 sequence is 13 residues long. The CDR3 DNA follows: TGCAGTGCCAACCCTCTTCCGCTTACTGAAGCTTTCTTT. Protein sequence: CSANPLPLTEAFF.

V usage is TRBV12-3 or TRBV12-4 and J usage is TRBJ1-2, with a weak D call TRBD1 (5 bases). The CDR3 totals 14 residues. Trimming left V 5 bases short and J 6 bases short, with 16 bases between. CDR3 sequence: CASSLIPGGNGYTF. CDR3 DNA sequence: TGTGCCAGCAGTCTCATTCCGGGGGGGAATGGCTACACCTTC.

The chain is built from TRBV12-3 or TRBV12-4 and TRBJ1-2, with D possibly TRBD1 on 6 matching bases. The V and J ends lost 2 bases and 0 bases respectively, with 7 bases between them. This CDR3 contains 14 residues. The CDR3 spells CASSLQGPNYGYTF. Written as DNA, the CDR3 is TGTGCCAGCAGTTTACAGGGGCCTAACTATGGCTACACCTTC.

The V gene is TRBV10-3, the J gene TRBJ1-5; tentative D call: TRBD1 (6 bases). CDR3 length: 15 amino acids. The V and J ends lost 2 bases and 7 bases respectively, with 15 bases between them. Germline V gives CDR1 ENHRY, CDR2 SYGVKD. The CDR3 reads CAISEAVQGGQPQHF. CDR3 in DNA: TGTGCCATCAGTGAGGCAGTACAGGGAGGACAGCCCCAGCATTTT.

The CDR3 loop is CASRGSQGAHEQFF. The CDR3 nucleotides read TGCGCCAGCAGGGGTTCGCAGGGGGCCCATGAGCAGTTCTTC. The chain recombines TRBV5-1 with TRBJ2-1; TRBD1 aligns across 8 bases. This CDR3 spans 14 amino acids. CDR1 is SGHRS, CDR2 YFSETQ, per germline. The J segment lost 8 bases and the V segment lost 5 bases, leaving 9 bases of the junction unmatched.

In its sample, this clonotype was seen a few times. The rearrangement uses TRBV20-1 and TRBJ2-3; D is perhaps TRBD2 (6 bases). The CDR3 length is 13 residues. In germline, CDR1 is DFQATT, CDR2 SNEGSKA (reference sequence). V was shortened by 5 bases and J by 2 bases, with 11 bases between the two germline ends. CDR3 residues: CSAAAGPTDTQYF. The DNA for the CDR3 is TGCAGTGCTGCGGCGGGGCCCACAGATACGCAGTATTTT.

The chain's CDR3 is CASSLMVVSGRAEYEQFF. The DNA for the CDR3 is TGCGCCAGCAGCTTGATGGTCGTTAGCGGGAGGGCCGAATATGAGCAGTTCTTC. The chain uses TRBV5-1 and TRBJ2-1, with 11 nucleotides matching TRBD2. The J segment lost 8 bases and the V segment lost 1 base, leaving 14 bases of the junction unmatched. Germline V gene sequence: CDR1 SGHRS, CDR2 YFSETQ. The CDR3 has 18 amino acids.

The chain has TRBV20-1 and TRBJ2-7, with D maybe TRBD1 (6 bases). Germline V lookup: CDR1 DFQATT, CDR2 SNEGSKA (reference sequence). V was trimmed by 4 bases and J by 5 bases, leaving 15 bases between them. The CDR3 covers 13 residues. The CDR3 is CSAKGQNNDEQYV. The CDR3 coding sequence is TGCAGTGCTAAAGGACAGAACAATGACGAGCAGTACGTC.

This clonotype showed up just a few times. The chain employs TRBV12-3 or TRBV12-4 and TRBJ2-1; TRBD2 aligns across 7 bases. This CDR3 comprises 15 residues. The V segment lost 7 bases and the J segment 8 bases; nucleotides outside the gene matches: 14. This CDR3 is CASTYGGRASYEQFF. CDR3 nucleotides: TGTGCCAGCACTTATGGGGGGAGGGCCTCGTATGAGCAGTTCTTC.

The sample holds a few counts of this clonotype. The genes are TRBV12-3 or TRBV12-4 and TRBJ1-5; perhaps TRBD1 as D (5 bases). The CDR3 is 13 amino acids. V dropped 7 bases and J dropped 11 bases, with 18 bases sitting between them. CDR3 in DNA: TGTGCCAGCACCAAGAAGGGGATAGGGTCCCAGCATTTT. It encodes CASTKKGIGSQHF.

The rearrangement uses TRBV5-1 and TRBJ2-2; 7 nucleotides align to TRBD2. Germline CDR1 SGHRS, CDR2 YFSETQ. After removal of 3 bases from V and 4 bases from J, the junction contained 3 bases not matched to a gene. The CDR3 is 14 residues long. The CDR3 DNA reads TGCGCCAGCAGCTATACTAGCGCCACCGGGGAGCTGTTTTTT. Translation: CASSYTSATGELFF.

Only a few counts were recorded for this clonotype. The J gene is TRBJ2-7, the V gene TRBV6-1, with D possibly being TRBD2 (6 bases). V was clipped by 7 bases and J by 4 bases, with 14 bases between them. The CDR3 totals 13 residues. Germline values: CDR1 MNHNS, CDR2 SASEGT. CDR3 sequence: CASTGVLFYEQYV. The CDR3 nucleotides read TGTGCCAGCACGGGAGTATTATTTTACGAGCAGTACGTC.

This clonotype was counted a few times. The genes are TRBV12-3 or TRBV12-4 and TRBJ2-3, with TRBD2 identical over 7 bases. This CDR3 comprises 14 residues. V dropped 8 bases and J dropped 0; count of bases not matched to a gene: 5. The CDR3 region has the DNA TGTGCCAGCCTCGAGCGGGGTAGCACAGATACGCAGTATTTT. This codes for CASLERGSTDTQYF.

V gene TRBV10-3 combines with J gene TRBJ2-7, with 7 bases fitting TRBD2. Trimming cost V 11 bases and J 0 bases; bases outside gene matches: 4. This CDR3 is built from 12 residues. The germline CDR1 and CDR2 sequences are ENHRY and SYGVKD. This CDR3 is CAASGTSYEQYF. The CDR3 bases are TGTGCCGCTAGCGGCACCTCCTACGAGCAGTACTTC.

In its sample, this clonotype was seen a few times. The chain employs TRBV12-3 or TRBV12-4 and TRBJ2-5; D call uncertain. The V end was cut by 5 bases, the J end by 4 bases, with 23 bases between. The CDR3 sequence is 17 residues long. CDR3 sequence: CASSPRLGSPMGETQYF. The CDR3 DNA sequence: TGTGCCAGCAGTCCTCGTTTGGGCAGCCCGATGGGAGAGACCCAGTACTTC.

This chain links TRBV12-3 or TRBV12-4 with TRBJ1-1; no reliable D call. CDR3 length: 14 amino acids. V was clipped by 3 bases and J by 0 bases, with 8 bases between them. The CDR3 here is CASSFGSMNTEAFF. Written as DNA, the CDR3 is TGTGCCAGCAGTTTTGGGAGCATGAACACTGAAGCTTTCTTT.

This clonotype was counted ten times or more. This rearrangement joins TRBV5-1 to TRBJ1-4; D is unclear. This CDR3 is 13 amino acids long. In germline, CDR1 is SGHRS, CDR2 YFSETQ. V lost 8 bases to trimming and J lost 5 bases, with 13 bases between them. CDR3: CASSGIANEKLFF. The DNA for the CDR3 is TGCGCCAGTTCCGGGATAGCAAATGAAAAACTGTTTTTT.

The genes are TRBV21-1 and TRBJ1-1; TRBD1, the table's D call, was not compared with the DNA. TRBV21-1 counts as a pseudogene. This CDR3 contains 14 residues. The CDR3 bases are TGTGCCAGCTACAAAGGGACAGGTGGGACTGAAGCTTTCTTT. It specifies CASYKGTGGTEAFF.

This chain links TRBV10-1 with TRBJ1-6; TRBD1 might be the D (6 bases). Germline CDR1 WNHNN, CDR2 SYGVQD (reference sequence). The CDR3 covers 13 residues. V lost 6 bases to trimming and J lost 7 bases, with 10 bases between them. Here the CDR3 reads CASRPDSNSPLHF. The CDR3 nucleotides are TGCGCCAGCAGACCGGACAGCAATTCACCCCTCCACTTT.

This clonotype was seen a handful of times. The chain has TRBV5-1 and TRBJ1-5; perhaps TRBD1 as D (5 bases). The CDR3 loop spans 15 amino acids. V dropped 4 bases and J dropped 7 bases, with 18 bases sitting between them. Germline CDR1 reads SGHRS; CDR2 reads YFSETQ. The CDR3 DNA sequence: TGCGCCAGCAGCCTAGAAGGGGCAGACGGGCAGCCCCAGCATTTT. Translation: CASSLEGADGQPQHF.

The chain recombines TRBV27 with TRBJ1-4; D is undetermined. CDR3 length equals 13 residues. Per germline, CDR1 MNHEY and CDR2 SMNVEV (reference sequence). V shed 4 bases and J shed 9 bases, with 12 bases lying between them. The CDR3 region is CASSSHMAQKLFF. The CDR3 coding sequence is TGTGCCAGCAGTTCCCATATGGCCCAAAAACTGTTTTTT.

This rearrangement joins TRBV24-1 to TRBJ2-3; 11 bases agree with TRBD2. J lost 4 bases, V lost 4 bases, and 9 bases had no gene match. The CDR3 is 17 residues long. From germline, CDR1 is KGHDR and CDR2 SFDVKD. The CDR3 sequence is CATSEAKTSGIADTQYF. The CDR3 nucleotides are TGTGCCACCAGTGAGGCCAAGACTAGCGGGATCGCAGATACGCAGTATTTT.

This clonotype was picked up a small number of times. J is TRBJ2-7 and V is TRBV4-1; TRBD1 matches 7 bases. This CDR3 contains 14 residues. The germline CDR1 and CDR2 sequences are MGHRA and YSYEKL. J gave up 5 bases and V 4 bases, and 8 bases lay outside the gene matches. CDR3 nucleotide sequence: TGCGCCAGCAGCCGTGACAGGGTTGTGCACGAGCAGTACTTC. The encoded protein is CASSRDRVVHEQYF.

In this sample, this clonotype turned up a few times. The chain uses TRBV2 and TRBJ2-2; D unclear. The CDR3 totals 15 residues. Germline loops: CDR1 SNHLY, CDR2 FYNNEI. Trimming removed 4 bases at V and 0 bases at J, with 9 bases between. In DNA form, the CDR3 reads TGTGCCAGCAGTGTTCGGTTAGCGAACACCGGGGAGCTGTTTTTT. Its translation: CASSVRLANTGELFF.

This clonotype was seen a handful of times. This chain connects TRBV6-1 to TRBJ2-4; D might be TRBD1 (6 bases). Germline CDR1 reads MNHNS; CDR2 reads SASEGT. Trimming left V 2 bases short and J 14 bases short, with 16 bases between. The CDR3 consists of 13 residues. The CDR3 protein is CASSERGAQGKYF. The CDR3 DNA follows: TGTGCCAGCAGTGAAAGAGGGGCACAGGGAAAGTACTTC.

The V call is TRBV29-1, the J call TRBJ2-1, with TRBD1 matching 7 bases. This CDR3 is 14 amino acids long. Germline V lookup: CDR1 SQVTM, CDR2 ANQGSEA. The J segment lost 7 bases and the V segment lost 6 bases, leaving 12 bases of the junction unmatched. The CDR3: CSVGGDSGLNEQFF. The DNA for the CDR3 is TGCAGCGTCGGTGGGGACAGCGGTCTGAATGAGCAGTTCTTC.

The CDR3 DNA reads as TGTGCCAGCAGTCAAAGGTCGGAACCCCTCCACTTT. It is translated as CASSQRSEPLHF. The chain joins TRBV6-5 to TRBJ1-6; D is uncertain. This CDR3 comprises 12 residues. The V end was cut by 5 bases, the J end by 12 bases, with 11 bases between. CDR1 and CDR2 (germline): MNHEY, SVGAGI.

This clonotype has more than one count but fewer than ten. This rearrangement joins TRBV6-2 or TRBV6-3 to TRBJ2-1; possibly TRBD2 for D (6 bases). The CDR3 contains 13 residues. Trimming removed 7 bases from V and 6 bases from J, with 13 bases in between. Germline lookup yields CDR1 MNHEY and CDR2 SVGEGT. CDR3 DNA: TGTGCCAGCACCGCTAGCGCCATCAATGAGCAGTTCTTC. It codes for CASTASAINEQFF.